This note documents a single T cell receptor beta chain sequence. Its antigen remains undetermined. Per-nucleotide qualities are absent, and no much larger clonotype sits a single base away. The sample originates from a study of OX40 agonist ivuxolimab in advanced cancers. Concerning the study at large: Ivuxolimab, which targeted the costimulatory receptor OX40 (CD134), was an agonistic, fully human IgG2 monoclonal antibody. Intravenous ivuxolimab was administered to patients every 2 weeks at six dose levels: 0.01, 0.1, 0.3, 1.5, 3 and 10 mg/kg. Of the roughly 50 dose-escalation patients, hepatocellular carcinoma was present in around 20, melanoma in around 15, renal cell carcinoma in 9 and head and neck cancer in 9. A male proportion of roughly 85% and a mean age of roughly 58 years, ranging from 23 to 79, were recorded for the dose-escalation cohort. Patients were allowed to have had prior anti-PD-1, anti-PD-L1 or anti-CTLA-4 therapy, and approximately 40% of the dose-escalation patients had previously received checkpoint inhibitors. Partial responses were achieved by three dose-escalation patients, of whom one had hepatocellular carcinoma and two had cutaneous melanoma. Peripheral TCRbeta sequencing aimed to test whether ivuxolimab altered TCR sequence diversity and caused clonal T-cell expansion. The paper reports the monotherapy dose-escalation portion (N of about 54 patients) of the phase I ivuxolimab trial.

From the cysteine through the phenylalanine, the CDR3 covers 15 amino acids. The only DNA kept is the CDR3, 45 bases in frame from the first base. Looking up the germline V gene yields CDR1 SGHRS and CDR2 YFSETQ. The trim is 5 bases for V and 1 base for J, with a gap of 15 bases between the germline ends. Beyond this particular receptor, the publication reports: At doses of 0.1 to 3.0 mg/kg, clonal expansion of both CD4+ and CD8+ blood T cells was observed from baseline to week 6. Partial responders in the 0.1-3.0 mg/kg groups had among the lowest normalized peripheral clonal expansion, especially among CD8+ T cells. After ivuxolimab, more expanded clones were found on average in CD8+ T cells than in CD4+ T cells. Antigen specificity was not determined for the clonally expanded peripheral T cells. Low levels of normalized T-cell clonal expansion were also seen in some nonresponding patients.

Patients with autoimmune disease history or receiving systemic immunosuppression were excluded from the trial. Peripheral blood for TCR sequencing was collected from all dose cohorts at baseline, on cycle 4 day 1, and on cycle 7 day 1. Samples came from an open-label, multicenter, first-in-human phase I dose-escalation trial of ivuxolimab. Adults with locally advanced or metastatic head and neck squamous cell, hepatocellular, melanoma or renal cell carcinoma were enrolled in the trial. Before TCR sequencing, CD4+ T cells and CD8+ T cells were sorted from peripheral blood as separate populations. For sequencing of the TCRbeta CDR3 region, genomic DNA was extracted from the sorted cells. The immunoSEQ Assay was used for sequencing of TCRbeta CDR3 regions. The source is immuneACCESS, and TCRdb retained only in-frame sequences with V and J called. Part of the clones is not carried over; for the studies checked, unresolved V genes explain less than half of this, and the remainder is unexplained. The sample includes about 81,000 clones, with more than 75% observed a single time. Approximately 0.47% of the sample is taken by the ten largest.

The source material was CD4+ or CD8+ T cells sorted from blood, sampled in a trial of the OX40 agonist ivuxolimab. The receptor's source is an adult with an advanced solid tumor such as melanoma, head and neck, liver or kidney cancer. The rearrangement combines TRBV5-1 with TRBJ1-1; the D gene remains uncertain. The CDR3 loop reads CASRNGKAGNTEAFF. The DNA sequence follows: TGCGCCAGCAGAAACGGCAAGGCGGGGAACACTGAAGCTTTCTTT.